This T cell receptor (beta chain) was retrieved from a study of identical twins. Unique molecular identifiers were present on the cDNA, and a universal primer site came from template switching. One entry per CDR3 protein results from TCRdb running MiXCR on the 5' RACE reads. The table records about 450,000 distinct CDR3 sequences, less than 20% of them present only once. The V gene's germline CDR1 is SGHAT and CDR2 FQNNGV. The CDR3 loop spans 14 amino acids. V lost 5 bases to trimming and J lost 6 bases, with 17 bases between them. This clonotype was sampled from a man in his fifties or sixties in good health. The rearrangement links TRBV11-2 to TRBJ2-7; the D is unclear. The sequencing input was naive T cells sorted from blood. The CDR3 sequence is CASSLRGSIGEQYF. DNA for the CDR3: TGTGCCAGCAGCCTCCGAGGCAGTATTGGCGAGCAGTACTTC.